A selection of T cell receptor beta chains follows, all from one sample in a study of immune evolution from preneoplasia to lung adenocarcinoma. Clones were sequenced by immunoSEQ multiplex PCR, and TCRdb holds only the in-frame ones, with some missing. The sample holds about 3,600 clones, roughly 78% seen once. The sample taken for sequencing was FFPE adjacent normal lung tissue. Receptor source: a person between 60 and 79 years old with lung adenocarcinoma. Both conserved end residues are part of each CDR3. The order of the fields is V gene, clone size, D gene, J gene, CDR3 protein, CDR3 DNA. D genes are given only for firm matches. Part of the rows lack a size; the others show once, few, many or a class for expanded clones.

v_gene: TRBV19; abundance: -; d_gene: -; j_gene: TRBJ1-2; CDR3aa: CASSIDGLMGYTF; CDR3nt: TGTGCCAGTAGTATAGACGGACTGATGGGCTACACCTTC
v_gene: TRBV27; abundance: -; d_gene: TRBD2; j_gene: TRBJ2-7; CDR3aa: CASSSRLAGGSEQYF; CDR3nt: TGTGCCAGCAGTTCAAGACTAGCGGGAGGCTCCGAGCAGTACTTC
v_gene: TRBV30; abundance: few; d_gene: -; j_gene: TRBJ2-3; CDR3aa: CAWLDGADTQYF; CDR3nt: TGTGCCTGGTTAGACGGAGCAGATACGCAGTATTTT
v_gene: TRBV2; abundance: -; d_gene: -; j_gene: TRBJ1-2; CDR3aa: CASSEGDYGYTF; CDR3nt: TGTGCCAGCAGTGAGGGGGACTATGGCTACACCTTC
v_gene: TRBV6-5; abundance: -; d_gene: -; j_gene: TRBJ1-1; CDR3aa: CASSYAGREAFF; CDR3nt: TGTGCCAGCAGTTACGCTGGCAGGGAAGCTTTCTTT
v_gene: TRBV28; abundance: -; d_gene: -; j_gene: TRBJ2-6; CDR3aa: CASCGDGLLSGANVLTF; CDR3nt: TGTGCCAGCTGTGGGGACGGCTTACTCTCTGGGGCCAACGTCCTGACTTTC
v_gene: TRBV7-2; abundance: -; d_gene: -; j_gene: TRBJ2-7; CDR3aa: CASKGGSYEQYF; CDR3nt: TGTGCCAGCAAGGGGGGGAGCTACGAGCAGTACTTC
v_gene: TRBV5-1; abundance: -; d_gene: -; j_gene: TRBJ2-2; CDR3aa: CASSWTVEGTGELFF; CDR3nt: TGCGCCAGCAGCTGGACAGTCGAAGGCACCGGGGAGCTGTTTTTT
v_gene: TRBV29-1; abundance: -; d_gene: -; j_gene: TRBJ1-1; CDR3aa: CSVKDSMNREAFF; CDR3nt: TGCAGCGTTAAGGACAGCATGAACAGGGAAGCTTTCTTT
v_gene: TRBV5-1; abundance: -; d_gene: -; j_gene: TRBJ1-1; CDR3aa: CASSLIGKDTEAFF; CDR3nt: TGCGCCAGCAGCTTGATCGGGAAGGACACTGAAGCTTTCTTT
v_gene: TRBV5-6; abundance: once; d_gene: TRBD2; j_gene: TRBJ2-7; CDR3aa: CASSLEGTGGSGRVYEQYF; CDR3nt: TGTGCCAGCAGCTTGGAAGGGACAGGAGGTAGCGGGAGGGTCTACGAGCAGTACTTC
v_gene: TRBV29-1; abundance: -; d_gene: TRBD1; j_gene: TRBJ1-1; CDR3aa: CSVDPIYEQGRNTEAFF; CDR3nt: TGCAGCGTTGACCCCATCTACGAACAGGGGCGGAACACTGAAGCTTTCTTT
v_gene: TRBV4-2; abundance: -; d_gene: TRBD2; j_gene: TRBJ2-7; CDR3aa: CASSLQLAGSYEQYF; CDR3nt: TGTGCCAGCAGCCTACAACTAGCGGGGTCCTACGAGCAGTACTTC
v_gene: TRBV11-3; abundance: few; d_gene: -; j_gene: TRBJ2-7; CDR3aa: CASASHYPADYEQYF; CDR3nt: TGTGCCAGCGCCTCTCATTACCCAGCCGATTACGAGCAGTACTTC
v_gene: TRBV28; abundance: few; d_gene: TRBD1; j_gene: TRBJ2-2; CDR3aa: CASLGWDRLDTGELFF; CDR3nt: TGTGCCAGCCTAGGGTGGGACAGGCTTGACACCGGGGAGCTGTTTTTT
v_gene: TRBV2; abundance: few; d_gene: -; j_gene: TRBJ1-1; CDR3aa: CASTSVRKFEAFF; CDR3nt: TGTGCCAGCACCTCGGTCAGGAAATTTGAAGCTTTCTTT
v_gene: TRBV6-1; abundance: -; d_gene: -; j_gene: TRBJ2-7; CDR3aa: CASTDNYEQYF; CDR3nt: TGTGCCAGTACTGACAACTACGAGCAGTACTTC
v_gene: TRBV9; abundance: -; d_gene: -; j_gene: TRBJ2-2; CDR3aa: CASSGLSGELFF; CDR3nt: TGTGCCAGCAGCGGCCTATCCGGGGAGCTGTTTTTT
v_gene: TRBV14; abundance: -; d_gene: -; j_gene: TRBJ2-5; CDR3aa: CASSQELPALGTQYF; CDR3nt: TGTGCCAGCAGCCAAGAGCTTCCAGCCTTGGGGACCCAGTACTTC
v_gene: TRBV30; abundance: -; d_gene: TRBD2; j_gene: TRBJ2-3; CDR3aa: CAWKGSTSGRTDTQYF; CDR3nt: TGTGCCTGGAAAGGCTCGACTAGCGGGAGGACAGATACGCAGTATTTT
v_gene: TRBV14; abundance: -; d_gene: -; j_gene: TRBJ2-7; CDR3aa: CASSQDRFWGAHEQYF; CDR3nt: TGTGCCAGCAGCCAAGATCGGTTTTGGGGGGCCCACGAGCAGTACTTC
v_gene: TRBV4-2; abundance: -; d_gene: TRBD1; j_gene: TRBJ2-6; CDR3aa: CASSQALGTGGSGANVLTF; CDR3nt: TGTGCCAGCAGCCAAGCCTTGGGGACAGGGGGCTCCGGGGCCAACGTCCTGACTTTC
v_gene: TRBV2; abundance: -; d_gene: TRBD1; j_gene: TRBJ2-3; CDR3aa: CASRGGFGTGIPDTQYF; CDR3nt: TGTGCCAGCCGGGGTGGGTTTGGGACAGGGATTCCAGATACGCAGTATTTT
v_gene: TRBV13; abundance: -; d_gene: TRBD2; j_gene: TRBJ2-7; CDR3aa: CASSSIMTSGRVEQYF; CDR3nt: TGTGCCAGCAGCTCCATCATGACTAGCGGGAGGGTCGAGCAGTACTTC
v_gene: TRBV6-5; abundance: -; d_gene: -; j_gene: TRBJ1-1; CDR3aa: CASSRSGRNTEAFF; CDR3nt: TGTGCCAGCAGTCGATCGGGACGTAACACTGAAGCTTTCTTT
v_gene: TRBV4-2; abundance: -; d_gene: -; j_gene: TRBJ2-3; CDR3aa: CASSRRDLAQDTDTQYF; CDR3nt: TGTGCCAGCAGCCGCCGGGACTTGGCCCAAGACACAGATACGCAGTATTTT
v_gene: TRBV27; abundance: -; d_gene: -; j_gene: TRBJ1-3; CDR3aa: CASRGDFISGNTIYF; CDR3nt: TGTGCCAGCAGAGGAGACTTTATCTCTGGAAACACCATATATTTT
v_gene: TRBV6-4; abundance: -; d_gene: -; j_gene: TRBJ2-2; CDR3aa: CASSDRADTGELFF; CDR3nt: TGTGCCAGCAGTGACAGGGCTGACACCGGGGAGCTGTTTTTT
v_gene: TRBV5-5; abundance: -; d_gene: TRBD2; j_gene: TRBJ2-1; CDR3aa: CASSLAGGSIREQFF; CDR3nt: TGTGCCAGCAGCTTGGCGGGAGGTAGTATTCGAGAGCAGTTCTTC
v_gene: TRBV7-3; abundance: -; d_gene: TRBD1; j_gene: TRBJ1-2; CDR3aa: CASGDRGNGYTF; CDR3nt: TGTGCCAGCGGGGACAGGGGAAATGGCTACACCTTC
v_gene: TRBV7-3; abundance: -; d_gene: -; j_gene: TRBJ2-1; CDR3aa: CASSPRRSLHPEGYNEQFF; CDR3nt: TGTGCCAGCAGCCCACGGCGCAGCCTACACCCCGAGGGCTACAATGAGCAGTTCTTC
v_gene: TRBV2; abundance: -; d_gene: -; j_gene: TRBJ1-2; CDR3aa: CASTVGGYGYTF; CDR3nt: TGTGCCAGCACTGTGGGGGGCTATGGCTACACCTTC
v_gene: TRBV6-5; abundance: -; d_gene: -; j_gene: TRBJ1-4; CDR3aa: CASRSQGRNEKLFF; CDR3nt: TGTGCCAGCAGATCCCAGGGGCGTAATGAAAAACTGTTTTTT
v_gene: TRBV7-9; abundance: -; d_gene: -; j_gene: TRBJ1-5; CDR3aa: CASSPSNQPQHF; CDR3nt: TGTGCCAGCAGCCCTAGCAATCAGCCCCAGCATTTT
v_gene: TRBV5-4; abundance: -; d_gene: TRBD2; j_gene: TRBJ2-1; CDR3aa: CASTAGTVGNEQFF; CDR3nt: TGTGCCAGCACAGCGGGGACCGTTGGCAATGAGCAGTTCTTC
v_gene: TRBV5-5; abundance: -; d_gene: TRBD2; j_gene: TRBJ2-1; CDR3aa: CASSRGGEQFF; CDR3nt: TGTGCCAGCAGCCGGGGGGGTGAGCAGTTCTTC
v_gene: TRBV6-5; abundance: -; d_gene: TRBD2; j_gene: TRBJ2-2; CDR3aa: CASDRLAGAGELFF; CDR3nt: TGTGCCAGCGATCGACTAGCGGGAGCCGGGGAGCTGTTTTTT
v_gene: TRBV9; abundance: -; d_gene: TRBD1; j_gene: TRBJ2-1; CDR3aa: CASSVVGQTYNEQFF; CDR3nt: TGTGCCAGCAGCGTAGTGGGACAGACCTACAATGAGCAGTTCTTC
v_gene: TRBV29-1; abundance: -; d_gene: TRBD1; j_gene: TRBJ2-3; CDR3aa: CSVVRTGSHTDTQYF; CDR3nt: TGCAGCGTTGTCAGGACAGGTTCTCACACAGATACGCAGTATTTT
v_gene: TRBV21-1; abundance: -; d_gene: -; j_gene: TRBJ2-3; CDR3aa: CASSTAVEGSTDTQYF; CDR3nt: TGTGCCAGCAGCACAGCCGTCGAGGGGAGCACAGATACGCAGTATTTT
v_gene: TRBV7-9; abundance: -; d_gene: TRBD1; j_gene: TRBJ1-5; CDR3aa: CASSLGGRGNNQPQHF; CDR3nt: TGTGCCAGCAGCTTAGGTGGCAGGGGGAACAATCAGCCCCAGCATTTT